This T cell receptor (beta chain) was captured by sequencing in a study of blood T cell repertoires in COVID-19. This CDR3 region has 14 residues. Germline loops: CDR1 MDHEN, CDR2 SYDVKM. V lost 6 bases and J 0 bases, leaving 9 bases between the germline ends. Measured with immunoSEQ multiplex PCR; TCRdb has only the in-frame clones, and not every one. The data show roughly 60,000 clones, approximately 84% seen once. Sample: peripheral blood. The J gene is TRBJ2-1, the V gene TRBV28; D is perhaps TRBD2 (5 bases). This TCR derives from a human donor in a cohort sampled during active COVID-19. The CDR3 region has the DNA TGTGCCAGCAGACTAGGGAGCTCCTACAATGAGCAGTTCTTC. Translating it yields CASRLGSSYNEQFF.